These 8 T cell receptor beta chains were sequenced from one sample in a study of CD8 T cells in Susac syndrome. It was with random hexamers that about 0.45 to 1 ug RNA was reverse transcribed. TCRdb re-called the immunoSEQ multiplex PCR reads with MiXCR, one entry per CDR3 protein. In the table there are about 150,000 distinct CDR3 sequences, 92% of which are singletons. Sequencing input: CD4+ T cells from PBMCs. The receptors derive from a human donor in good health.

The rearrangement joins TRBV5-6 to TRBJ2-1; 10 bases align to TRBD2. The germline V gene has CDR1 SGHDT and CDR2 YYEEEE. The CDR3 runs to 12 residues. The V and J ends lost 4 bases and 13 bases, in that order; junction bases with no gene match: 5. The CDR3 is CASSRLAGEQFF. The CDR3 DNA follows: TGTGCCAGCAGCAGACTAGCGGGTGAACAGTTCTTC.

In DNA form, the CDR3 reads TGCGCCAGCAGCGCCGGGACAGGGGCGCTCTCCTACGAGCAGTACTTC. This encodes CASSAGTGALSYEQYF. This sequence joins TRBV5-1 and TRBJ2-7; 10 nucleotides align to TRBD1. The CDR3 is 16 residues long. Looked up from germline, CDR1 is SGHRS and CDR2 is YFSETQ. V trimming: 4 bases; J trimming: 0 bases; junction bases outside the gene matches: 7.

V and J are TRBV7-9 and TRBJ1-3; D gene unclear. The germline CDR1 and CDR2 sequences are SEHNR and FQNEAQ (reference sequence). The CDR3 is 13 amino acids. Between the trimmed V and J ends, which lost 8 bases and 0 bases, there was a span of 8 bases. The CDR3 loop is CASGRDSGNTIYF. DNA of the CDR3: TGTGCCAGCGGGCGGGACTCTGGAAACACCATATATTTT.

The chain employs TRBV19 and TRBJ1-3; the D gene is possibly TRBD1 (5 bases). CDR3 size: 18 residues. The germline V and J ends were trimmed by 6 bases and 1 base, with 22 bases remaining between them. Germline CDR1 LNHDA, CDR2 SQIVND (reference sequence). The CDR3: CASSPIHRRRRSGNTIYF. CDR3 nucleotides: TGTGCCAGTAGCCCCATTCACAGGAGACGCCGATCTGGAAACACCATATATTTT.

The chain employs TRBV5-1 and TRBJ1-1; no reliable D call. Germline CDR1 and CDR2: SGHRS and YFSETQ. There are 12 residues in the CDR3. Trimming stripped 5 bases from V and 3 bases from J, with 8 bases between. The CDR3 sequence: CASRYADTEAFF. The CDR3, as DNA: TGCGCCAGCAGATACGCCGACACTGAAGCTTTCTTT.

The chain uses TRBV18 and TRBJ1-5, with 9 bases aligning to TRBD1. The junction had 13 bases not matched to a gene; V was cut back by 3 bases and J by 4 bases. Germline loops: CDR1 KGHSH, CDR2 LQKENI. This CDR3 has 18 amino acids. The CDR3 region is CASSPNRGTGRKNQPQHF. CDR3 sequence (DNA): TGTGCCAGCTCACCTAACCGGGGGACAGGGAGGAAGAATCAGCCCCAGCATTTT.

Only one count was recorded for this clonotype. The V call is TRBV28, the J call TRBJ2-7, with D possibly being TRBD2 (6 bases). V gave up 8 bases and J gave up 11 bases, with 7 bases separating them. This CDR3 spans 8 amino acids. Per the germline V gene, CDR1 is MDHEN and CDR2 is SYDVKM. CDR3 residues: CASGGKYF. CDR3 bases: TGTGCCAGCGGGGGGAAGTACTTC.

The chain uses TRBV20-1 and TRBJ2-7; unclear D gene. Trimming took 0 bases from V and 4 from J, leaving 7 bases between them. Germline loops: CDR1 DFQATT, CDR2 SNEGSKA (reference sequence). This CDR3 comprises 12 residues. The DNA of the CDR3 is TGCAGTGCTAGAGATGTTAGATACGAGCAGTACTTC. This translates into CSARDVRYEQYF.